Sequencing of this TCR beta chain was carried out in a study of STAT5B mutations in CD4+ large granular lymphocyte leukemia. About the study: Anti-CD4 microbead selection came after CD8+ cell depletion in cryopreserved samples. General study results and limits: Roughly a quarter of private leukemic clonotypes occurred rarely in other patients' non-leukemic repertoires. CD4-sorted patient repertoires seemed more clonal than healthy CD4+ repertoires.

Generated by immunoSEQ multiplex PCR, the TCRdb table keeps only in-frame clones and is missing some. The sample shows more than 6,500 clones, over 85% of them seen only once. Concerning this clone: What it binds is unknown.

This clonotype was obtained from a woman aged 70 to 79 with CD4+ T-cell large granular lymphocyte leukemia. The source material was PBMCs.

As DNA, the CDR3 is TGTGCCAGCAGTAGATGGACCCTAAACTCCTACGAGCAGTACTTC. Amino acids: CASSRWTLNSYEQYF. The gene calls are TRBV28 and TRBJ2-7; no clear D gene. This CDR3 has 15 residues. Germline CDR1 MDHEN, CDR2 SYDVKM. V lost 5 bases, J lost 0 bases, and 14 bases lay in between.